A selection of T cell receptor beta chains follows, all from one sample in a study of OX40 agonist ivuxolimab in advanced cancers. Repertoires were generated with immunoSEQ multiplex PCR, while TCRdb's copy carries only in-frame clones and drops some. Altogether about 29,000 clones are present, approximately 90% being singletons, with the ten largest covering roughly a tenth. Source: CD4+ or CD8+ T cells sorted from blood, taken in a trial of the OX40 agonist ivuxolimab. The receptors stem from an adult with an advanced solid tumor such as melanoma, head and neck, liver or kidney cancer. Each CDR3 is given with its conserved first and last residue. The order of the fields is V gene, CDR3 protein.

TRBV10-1	CASSGGRAPTGELFF
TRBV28	CATSDVSYEQYF
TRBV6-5	CASSLSGRAHNEQFF
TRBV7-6	CASSPPGTDTQYF
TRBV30	CAWSHGFGEQFF
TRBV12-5	CASGLPGDENQPQHF
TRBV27	CASSFWQGNTEAFF
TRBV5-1	CASSHGSYEQYF
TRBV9	CASSVGTNQPQHF
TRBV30	CAWSSDPEGSPLHF
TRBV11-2	CASSLERDRVTDTQYF
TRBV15	CATSRAGDSNQPQHF
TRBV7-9	CASSLGGTGQPQHF
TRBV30	CAVHPDAFPTYEQYF
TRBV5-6	CASRGGGTGAYEQYF
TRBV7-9	CASSLGLVGELFF
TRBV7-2	CAAPGTRDSSTDTQYF
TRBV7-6	CASSYKAGSDEQYF
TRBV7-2	CASSTRTAYPIYGYTF
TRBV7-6	CASSLSGTDSYEQYF
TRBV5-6	CASSFDRGYEQYF
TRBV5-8	CASILGGYNQPQHF
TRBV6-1	CASSEAGVSNYGYTF
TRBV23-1	CASSHIIRTADYEQYF
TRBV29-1	CSTYLGLYNEQFF
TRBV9	CASSVDSGVKGTNEKLFF
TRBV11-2	CASSLGTRPDRAYEQYF
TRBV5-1	CASSFGGLTLGEQYF
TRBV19	CASSGTSGSYNEQFF
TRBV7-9	CASSFTGTNYEQYF
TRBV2	CASSDRGSRQGYTF
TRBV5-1	CASSPPGQGGNEQFF
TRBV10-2	CASSESGMREAFF
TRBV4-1	CASSQNPQRGDLYEQYF
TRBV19	CASSTTAWTGYGYTF
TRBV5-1	CASSLGSKMNTEAFF
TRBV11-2	CASTLGPLGGANVLTF
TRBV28	CASSPRAGSYNEQFF
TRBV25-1	CASSDSTSGGGESGELFF
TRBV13	CASSLKDRGLGAEAFF
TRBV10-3	CAISDGLAEQETQYF
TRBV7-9	CASSLEPGRYGYTF
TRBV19	CASIDRERTDTQYF
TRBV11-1	CASSLWGNTEAFF
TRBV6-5	CASSSPMGPKNIQYF
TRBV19	CATQPRGLGELFF
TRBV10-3	CAISEPTAMNTEAFF
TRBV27	CASSETSGGLLTDTQYF
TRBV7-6	CASSNRLAEYEQYF
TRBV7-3	CASSLTLTYEQYF
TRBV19	CASSMGYNEQFF
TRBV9	CASSVANEQFF
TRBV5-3	CARNKCGTFAYEQYF
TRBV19	CASSIPAGNEQFF
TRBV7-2	CASSTGLAGVLGELFF
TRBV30	CAWSYGQGFYYTF
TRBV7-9	CASSLGGVAKNIQYF
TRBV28	CASSFRGGLNTEAFF
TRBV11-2	CASSLGSVNTEAFF